This T cell receptor beta chain emerged from a study of T cell responses to AZD1222 COVID-19 vaccine. The CDR3 is 12 residues long. Germline CDR1 is SEHNR and CDR2 is FQNEAQ (reference sequence). V lost 1 base and J 4 bases, leaving 4 bases between the germline ends. Libraries were prepared by immunoSEQ multiplex PCR; TCRdb keeps only in-frame clonotypes and omits some of them. The sample lists around 160,000 clones; under 95% were seen once. As concerns this clone: Its antigen is not identified.

General study findings and limits: Unmutated variant regions reportedly attract nearly half of all spike-specific TCRs.

The TCR originated in an adult in good health. The sample here was peripheral blood, taken on day 0 of AZD1222 vaccination. The chain links TRBV7-9 to TRBJ1-1; D is ambiguous. CDR3 nucleotide sequence: TGTGCCAGCAGCTTAGGGGTCACTGAAGCTTTCTTT. This codes for CASSLGVTEAFF.